A selection of T cell receptor beta chains follows, all from one sample in a study of CD8 T cells in Susac syndrome. MiXCR, applied by TCRdb to the immunoSEQ multiplex PCR reads, yields one record per CDR3 protein. The table includes about 81,000 distinct CDR3 sequences, about 94% detected once. The sample consisted of CD8+ T cells from PBMCs. Receptor source: a human donor with Susac syndrome. CDR3s include the opening cysteine and the closing phenylalanine or tryptophan. The D gene is left open where the match is weak. Size is omitted from some rows. Given values are once, few, many or a class for expanded clones.

CDR3nt | CDR3aa | abundance | j_gene | v_gene | d_gene
TGTGCCAGCAGCTTTTGGACAGGGAGAGGCACTGAAGCTTTCTTT | CASSFWTGRGTEAFF | - | TRBJ1-1 | TRBV7-8 | TRBD1
TGTGCCACCAGCGGATACGAACAGGGGTACCAAGAGACCCAGTACTTC | CATSGYEQGYQETQYF | - | TRBJ2-5 | TRBV15 | TRBD1
TGCGCCAGCAGCCAAAGACAGGGAGACGAGACCCAGTACTTC | CASSQRQGDETQYF | - | TRBJ2-5 | TRBV4-1 | TRBD1
TGCAGCATTAAGGGGCTCAAAGGTGGCTACACCTTC | CSIKGLKGGYTF | - | TRBJ1-2 | TRBV29-1 | -
TGTGCCACCAGTGGCGGGACCCTAACTGGAAACACCATATATTTT | CATSGGTLTGNTIYF | - | TRBJ1-3 | TRBV15 | -
TGTGCCAGCAGTTTACTCAGAAGACTGTTCTTC | CASSLLRRLFF | few | TRBJ2-1 | TRBV12-3/TRBV12-4 | -
TGTGCCAGCTCACCACTTGTAGGGGAAACTTACAATGAGCAGTTCTTC | CASSPLVGETYNEQFF | once | TRBJ2-1 | TRBV18 | -
TGTGCCAGCAGCTTAGTACAAACTGAGACCCAGTACTTC | CASSLVQTETQYF | - | TRBJ2-5 | TRBV13 | -
TGCAGTGCTAGAGACCGGACTAGCGGCGTTTACAATGAGCAGTTCTTC | CSARDRTSGVYNEQFF | - | TRBJ2-1 | TRBV20-1 | TRBD2
TGTGCCAGCAGCCTAGCCGAGGCGGCCGAGCAGTACTTC | CASSLAEAAEQYF | - | TRBJ2-7 | TRBV5-6 | -
TGTGCCAGCAGCCAAGGGTCCTGGACAAATTCTATCCGCAATGAGCAGTTCTTC | CASSQGSWTNSIRNEQFF | once | TRBJ2-1 | TRBV14 | -
TGTGCCACCAGCAGAGGGGTCGACAGGGGGCGCGGATATGGCTACACCTTC | CATSRGVDRGRGYGYTF | - | TRBJ1-2 | TRBV15 | TRBD1
TGTGCCAGCTCACCACCGGACAGATACAATGAGCAGTTCTTC | CASSPPDRYNEQFF | - | TRBJ2-1 | TRBV18 | -
TGTGCCAGCTCCCCCGGGGGGGAAAAGTTCTTC | CASSPGGEKFF | - | TRBJ2-1 | TRBV6-5 | TRBD2
TGTGCCTGGTTAAGCGGGTCCCGCACAGATACGCAGTATTTT | CAWLSGSRTDTQYF | - | TRBJ2-3 | TRBV30 | -
TGTGCCAGCAGTTCCGGGGCAAATAGCAATCAGCCCCAGCATTTT | CASSSGANSNQPQHF | few | TRBJ1-5 | TRBV27 | -